The 14 T cell receptor beta chains below come from one sample, sequenced in a study of Ad26.COV2.S vaccination and SARS-CoV-2 variants. Sequencing used immunoSEQ multiplex PCR; TCRdb keeps in-frame clones, though not all of them. The repertoire holds around 300,000 clones, approximately 86% seen once, with approximately 12% in the top ten. Stated treatment: around 19 received Ad26.COV2.S at low or high dose, single or two shots; 5 received placebo; per-sample allocation not given. Sampling happened 63 days after the first vaccine or placebo injection. This material consisted of peripheral blood, taken in a trial of Ad26.COV2.S vaccine versus placebo. These receptors originate from a person between 18 and 60 years old who received the Ad26.COV2.S COVID-19 vaccine or a placebo.

This chain connects TRBV7-9 to TRBJ1-1, with no clear D. From germline, CDR1 is SEHNR and CDR2 FQNEAQ (reference sequence). V was cut by 0 bases and J by 2 bases, with 7 bases left in between. CDR3 length equals 14 residues. In DNA form, the CDR3 reads TGTGCCAGCAGCTTAGCGGGGTATAACACTGAAGCTTTCTTT. It translates to CASSLAGYNTEAFF.

V gene TRBV28 combines with J gene TRBJ1-1; unclear D gene. Germline CDR1 is MDHEN and CDR2 is SYDVKM. The CDR3 contains 13 residues. Trimming took 2 bases from V and 10 from J, leaving 14 bases between them. The CDR3 spells CASSLTINDAAFF. The CDR3 DNA reads as TGTGCCAGCAGTTTAACAATAAATGATGCAGCTTTCTTT.

This clone occurred a few times. The chain joins TRBV7-2 to TRBJ2-7; the D is unclear. Per the germline V gene, CDR1 is SGHTA and CDR2 is FQGNSA. The CDR3 has 15 residues. V was cut by 4 bases and J by 1 base, with 14 bases left in between. The CDR3 loop is CASSWVVNPSYEQYF. The CDR3 DNA reads TGTGCCAGCAGCTGGGTTGTTAACCCATCCTACGAGCAGTACTTC.

V is TRBV6-2 or TRBV6-3 and J is TRBJ2-1; 7 bases fit TRBD2. The CDR3 extends over 17 amino acids. V lost 0 bases to trimming and J lost 4 bases; unmatched junction nucleotides: 9. The germline V gene has CDR1 MNHEY and CDR2 SVGEGT. The CDR3: CASSYSPPGGLYNEQFF. The CDR3 region has the DNA TGTGCCAGCAGTTACTCCCCCCCGGGGGGATTGTACAATGAGCAGTTCTTC.

The chain carries TRBV5-4 and TRBJ2-3; TRBD2 matches at 10 bases. The CDR3 has 15 residues. CDR1 and CDR2 from the germline V gene are SGHNT and YYREEE (reference sequence). Trimming cost V 4 bases and J 2 bases; bases outside gene matches: 4. For the CDR3, the DNA is TGTGCCAGCAGCAGGGGACTAGCGCACACAGATACGCAGTATTTT. Its protein product is CASSRGLAHTDTQYF. The full variable domain, with the rest looked up from reference TRBV5-4 and TRBJ2-3, is ETGVTQSPTHLIKTRGQQVTLRCSSQSGHNTVSWYQQALGQGPQFIFQYYREEENGRGNFPPRFSGLQFPNYSSELNVNALELDDSALYLCASSRGLAHTDTQYFGPGTRLTVL.

This chain uses TRBV24-1 with TRBJ2-1; tentative D call: TRBD2 (6 bases). Looked up from germline, CDR1 is KGHDR and CDR2 is SFDVKD. The CDR3 spans 14 residues. Trimming stripped 0 bases from V and 4 bases from J, with 6 bases between. The CDR3 spells CATSDLGGYNEQFF. Here the CDR3 DNA reads TGTGCCACCAGTGATTTGGGGGGGTACAATGAGCAGTTCTTC.

CDR3 protein: CATTSWDNEQFF. The CDR3, as DNA: TGTGCCACTACCTCCTGGGACAATGAGCAGTTCTTC. The chain joins TRBV10-3 to TRBJ2-1; D remains unclear. The CDR3 is 12 residues long. The V end lost 10 bases, the J end lost 5 bases, and 12 bases lay between the germline ends. In germline, CDR1 is ENHRY, CDR2 SYGVKD.

The rearrangement uses TRBV7-2 and TRBJ2-1; TRBD2 aligns across 7 bases. Trimming at V came to 3 bases and at J to 7 bases, leaving 15 bases not matched to a gene. The germline gives CDR1 SGHTA, CDR2 FQGNSA. The CDR3 runs 17 residues. The CDR3 loop reads CASSFFSNGAGGNEQFF. CDR3 nucleotide sequence: TGTGCCAGCAGCTTCTTTTCTAATGGGGCCGGGGGGAATGAGCAGTTCTTC.

The genes are TRBV27 and TRBJ2-5; TRBD2 aligns across 13 bases. CDR3 length equals 16 residues. The V gene end was trimmed by 4 bases and the J gene end by 7 bases; junction bases not matched to a gene: 9. In germline, CDR1 is MNHEY, CDR2 SMNVEV (reference sequence). The CDR3 spells CASSSGLAGVEGTQYF. CDR3 coding DNA: TGTGCCAGCAGTTCCGGACTAGCGGGAGTGGAGGGGACCCAGTACTTC.

The CDR3 sequence is CASSPGGGRGYTF. DNA for the CDR3: TGTGCCAGCAGTCCCGGGGGGGGACGGGGCTACACCTTC. The V call is TRBV5-4, the J call TRBJ1-2; maybe TRBD1 (5 bases). Germline V CDR1 and CDR2: SGHNT, YYREEE (reference sequence). CDR3 length: 13 residues. V lost 5 bases and J 8 bases, leaving 16 bases between the germline ends.

This clone was recorded a few times. The chain employs TRBV28 and TRBJ2-1, with 11 bases fitting TRBD2. After removal of 5 bases from V and 0 bases from J, the junction contained 3 bases not matched to a gene. This CDR3 has 16 residues. From germline, CDR1 is MDHEN and CDR2 SYDVKM. CDR3 nucleotides: TGTGCCAGCAGTGGACTAGCGGGCAGCTCCTACAATGAGCAGTTCTTC. Its protein is CASSGLAGSSYNEQFF.

The J gene is TRBJ1-6, the V gene TRBV12-3 or TRBV12-4; D remains ambiguous. Trimming cost V 3 bases and J 7 bases, with 1 base left between them. This CDR3 is built from 11 residues. CDR3 sequence: CASSLNSPLHF. CDR3 in DNA: TGTGCCAGCAGTTTGAATTCACCCCTCCACTTT.

This clone was observed a few times. V is TRBV10-2 and J is TRBJ2-1; D may be TRBD2 (7 bases). V lost 1 base to trimming and J lost 4 bases, with 11 bases between them. The CDR3 has 15 amino acids. Germline V gives CDR1 WSHSY, CDR2 SAAADI. For the CDR3, the DNA is TGCGCCAGCAGTGAGTTGGGGGGGGCTTACAATGAGCAGTTCTTC. It encodes CASSELGGAYNEQFF.

The V and J genes are TRBV9 and TRBJ2-1; D possibly corresponds to TRBD2 (5 bases). The CDR3 is 16 residues long. Trimming left V 3 bases short and J 7 bases short, with 20 bases between. Per germline, CDR1 SGDLS and CDR2 YYNGEE. This CDR3 reads CASSAADRGEVNEQFF. The CDR3 nucleotides are TGTGCCAGCAGCGCCGCGGATCGGGGAGAGGTAAATGAGCAGTTCTTC. Based on the CDR3 plus reference TRBV9 and TRBJ2-1, the full variable domain is DSGVTQTPKHLITATGQRVTLRCSPRSGDLSVYWYQQSLDQGLQFLIQYYNGEERAKGNILERFSAQQFPDLHSELNLSSLELGDSALYFCASSAADRGEVNEQFFGPGTRLTVL.